The 11 T cell receptor beta chains listed next were all sequenced from one sample in a study of T-cell memory formation after mild COVID-19. TCRdb redid the calling of the 5' RACE reads with MiXCR, one entry per CDR3 protein. The table has 57,000 or so distinct CDR3 sequences, less than 9.5% seen once. The sample was PBMCs or a T cell subset sorted from them (not recorded which). The receptors here all came from a man aged 18 to 29 who had mild COVID-19 (a few samples of this study predate the infection). Cell type and time point are not known.

The chain links TRBV5-1 to TRBJ2-1; D ambiguous. This CDR3 has 13 residues. Germline V lookup: CDR1 SGHRS, CDR2 YFSETQ. V was cut by 0 bases and J by 2 bases, with 3 bases left in between. In DNA, the CDR3 is TGCGCCAGCAGCTTGGACGCCTACAATGAGCAGTTCTTC. Encoded protein: CASSLDAYNEQFF.

J is TRBJ1-2 and V is TRBV19, with D perhaps matching TRBD1 (5 bases). V lost 5 bases and J 2 bases, leaving 18 bases between the germline ends. Per germline, CDR1 LNHDA and CDR2 SQIVND (reference sequence). The CDR3 is 16 amino acids. CDR3 DNA sequence: TGTGCCAGTAGTCCGAACCTTGGGACGGCAAACTATGGCTACACCTTC. This sequence encodes CASSPNLGTANYGYTF.

The V and J genes are TRBV7-2 and TRBJ1-6; no firm D call. V gave up 3 bases and J gave up 11 bases, with 20 bases separating them. The CDR3 spans 16 residues. Germline V gene data show CDR1 as SGHTA and CDR2 as FQGNSA. The DNA of the CDR3 is TGTGCCAGCAGCTTGGGGATTCCCGGTCATGGTGCACCCCTCCACTTT. Translating it yields CASSLGIPGHGAPLHF.

This clonotype was recorded a few times. V and J are TRBV7-2 and TRBJ1-1; 8 bases align to TRBD1. CDR3 length equals 16 residues. With 1 base clipped from V and 0 bases from J, the junction kept 4 bases outside the gene matches. Per the germline V gene, CDR1 is SGHTA and CDR2 is FQGNSA. The CDR3 spells CASSLGTGRMNTEAFF. In DNA, the CDR3 is TGTGCCAGCAGCTTAGGGACAGGGAGAATGAACACTGAAGCTTTCTTT.

The chain recombines TRBV6-5 with TRBJ1-2, with 7 bases fitting TRBD1. This CDR3 contains 14 residues. The germline V gene has CDR1 MNHEY and CDR2 SVGAGI. The V and J ends lost 4 bases and 6 bases, in that order; junction bases with no gene match: 8. CDR3 nucleotide sequence: TGTGCCAGCAGTTCCTACGGGACAGCTAATGGCTACACCTTC. Residues: CASSSYGTANGYTF.

A few counts support this clonotype. J is TRBJ2-3 and V is TRBV24-1; D is possibly TRBD1 or TRBD2 (5 bases each). Trimming took off 3 bases at V and 0 bases at J, with 12 bases between the two ends. Germline V gene data show CDR1 as KGHDR and CDR2 as SFDVKD. The CDR3 covers 16 residues. The CDR3 nucleotides are TGTGCCACCAGTGATCCCGGGGCCACTAGCACAGATACGCAGTATTTT. Its translation: CATSDPGATSTDTQYF.

This clonotype was detected many times. The genes are TRBV9 and TRBJ2-7; a weak D match, TRBD2 (6 bases). The V gene's germline CDR1 is SGDLS and CDR2 YYNGEE. V was clipped by 2 bases and J by 3 bases, with 12 bases between them. This CDR3 region has 14 residues. CDR3 nucleotide sequence: TGTGCCAGCAGCGTCGGGGGAACCTACTACGAGCAGTACTTC. Translating it yields CASSVGGTYYEQYF.

The rearrangement links TRBV10-1 to TRBJ2-2; TRBD2 matches at 7 bases. In germline, CDR1 is WNHNN, CDR2 SYGVQD (reference sequence). The V gene end was trimmed by 4 bases and the J gene end by 4 bases; junction bases not matched to a gene: 12. The CDR3 contains 17 residues. Written as DNA, the CDR3 is TGCGCCAGCAGTGGGGTCTGGACGGGGGGTTCCACCGGGGAGCTGTTTTTT. This translates into CASSGVWTGGSTGELFF.

This clonotype was detected many times. The J gene is TRBJ2-3, the V gene TRBV7-9; D is undetermined. The germline CDR1 and CDR2 sequences are SEHNR and FQNEAQ (reference sequence). Trimming shortened V by 4 bases and J by 4 bases, and 12 bases separated the two germline ends. CDR3 size: 14 residues. CDR3: CASSSTTGADTQYF. The CDR3 nucleotides are TGTGCCAGCAGCTCCACGACCGGCGCAGATACGCAGTATTTT.

The chain couples TRBV11-3 to TRBJ2-2; D is uncertain. The CDR3 is 14 amino acids. Germline CDR1 SGHNT, CDR2 YENEEA. The V and J ends lost 0 bases and 6 bases respectively, with 8 bases between them. In DNA form, the CDR3 reads TGTGCCAGCAGCTTAGATCCTGGGTCCGGGGAGCTGTTTTTT. This gives the protein CASSLDPGSGELFF.

In this sample, this clonotype turned up many times. The chain joins TRBV7-2 to TRBJ2-2; no reliable D call. This CDR3 has 13 residues. Germline V gives CDR1 SGHTA, CDR2 FQGNSA. Trimming shortened V by 3 bases and J by 2 bases, and 4 bases separated the two germline ends. The CDR3, as DNA: TGTGCCAGCAGCTTCCTAAACACCGGGGAGCTGTTTTTT. Its protein product is CASSFLNTGELFF.